Following are 15 T cell receptor beta chains from one sample sequenced in a study of T cell repertoires in cytomegalovirus infection. TCRdb ran MiXCR on the reads and lists one entry per CDR3 protein. The repertoire holds around 800,000 distinct CDR3 sequences, approximately 32% seen once, with approximately 13% in the top ten. Their antigen targets remain unknown. Sequences were derived from cultured CD8+ T cells from PBMCs, sampled from culture after CMV antigen stimulation. Receptor source: a human donor in good health (CMV status not recorded). Some clones in this sample may be carry-over from other donors' samples.

The gene calls are TRBV7-2 and TRBJ2-6; maybe TRBD2 (5 bases). Germline V gives CDR1 SGHTA, CDR2 FQGNSA. The V end lost 11 bases, the J end lost 4 bases, and 9 bases lay between the germline ends. The CDR3 extends over 12 amino acids. CDR3 region: CTCPGGANVLTF. CDR3 DNA: TGTACCTGCCCGGGGGGGGCCAACGTCCTGACTTTC.

The genes are TRBV7-3 and TRBJ1-2; TRBD1 aligns across 7 bases. The CDR3 is 14 residues long. Germline V CDR1 and CDR2: SGHTA, FQGTGA. The trim removed 4 bases at V and 3 bases at J, leaving 5 bases unmatched. The chain's CDR3 is CASSSSGQYYGYTF. CDR3 in DNA: TGTGCCAGCAGCTCCTCGGGACAGTACTATGGCTACACCTTC.

A word on this clonotype: At one boundary the junction diverges from the germline segment, which might be a read error. The chain combines TRBV7-6 with TRBJ2-7; 9 positions match TRBD1. The CDR3 covers 14 residues. Per the germline V gene, CDR1 is SGHVS and CDR2 is FNYEAQ. CDR3 in DNA: TGTGCCAACAGCTTCGGGACAGGGCCGTACGAGCAGTACTTC. Translating it yields CANSFGTGPYEQYF. The variable domain in full, with the rest retrieved from reference TRBV7-6 and TRBJ2-7, is GAGVSQSPRYKVTKRGQDVALRCDPISGHVSLYWYRQALGQGPEFLTYFNYEAQQDKSGLPNDRFSAERPEGSISTLTIQRTEQRDSAMYRCANSFGTGPYEQYFGPGTRLTVT.

This clonotype was seen a few times. The V call is TRBV12-3 or TRBV12-4, the J call TRBJ2-2; TRBD2 agrees at 7 bases. J gave up 1 base and V 5 bases, and 7 bases lay outside the gene matches. The CDR3 has 16 amino acids. The CDR3 sequence is CASSPSGRVNTGELFF. CDR3 in DNA: TGTGCCAGCAGTCCCTCGGGGAGGGTGAACACCGGGGAGCTGTTTTTT.

The CDR3 protein is CSADPEDEQFF. Here the CDR3 DNA reads TGCAGTGCTGACCCAGAGGATGAGCAGTTCTTC. This sequence joins TRBV20-1 and TRBJ2-1; no definite D call. CDR1 is DFQATT and CDR2 is SNEGSKA in the germline V gene (reference sequence). This CDR3 is 11 amino acids long. V was clipped by 5 bases and J by 8 bases, with 10 bases between them.

J is TRBJ2-3 and V is TRBV7-3, with 8 bases matching TRBD2. The CDR3 length is 19 residues. The germline V gene encodes CDR1 SGHTA and CDR2 FQGTGA. V lost 5 bases, J lost 2 bases, and 18 bases stayed unmatched. The CDR3 sequence is CASSPGERRGDLSTDTQYF. DNA of the CDR3: TGTGCCAGCAGCCCAGGGGAGAGGCGGGGGGACCTTTCCACAGATACGCAGTATTTT.

This chain connects TRBV7-9 to TRBJ2-1, with D unclear. The V gene's germline CDR1 is SEHNR and CDR2 FQNEAQ (reference sequence). This CDR3 has 15 amino acids. Trimming left V 0 bases short and J 5 bases short, with 11 bases between. CDR3 DNA sequence: TGTGCCAGCAGCTTAGCCACAGCAGTGCACAATGAGCAGTTCTTC. Protein: CASSLATAVHNEQFF.

In this sample, this clonotype turned up once. The J gene is TRBJ1-6, the V gene TRBV7-9; the D is unclear. Trimming pared 4 bases from V and 7 bases from J, leaving 20 bases between. The CDR3 has 17 residues. In germline, CDR1 is SEHNR, CDR2 FQNEAQ (reference sequence). The CDR3 DNA reads TGTGCCAGCAGCTCATCCAGCCGCCATTCACTCAATTCACCCCTCCACTTT. It is translated as CASSSSSRHSLNSPLHF. Drawing the rest from reference TRBV7-9 and TRBJ1-6, the complete variable domain is DTGVSQNPRHKITKRGQNVTFRCDPISEHNRLYWYRQTLGQGPEFLTYFQNEAQLEKSRLLSDRFSAERPKGSFSTLEIQRTEQGDSAMYLCASSSSSRHSLNSPLHFGNGTRLTVT.

J is TRBJ2-3 and V is TRBV5-5, with D unclear. The CDR3 is 14 amino acids. The V gene lost 9 bases and the J gene lost 5 bases, with 19 bases spanning the gap. CDR1 is SGHKS, CDR2 YYEKEE, per germline (reference sequence). The chain's CDR3 is CANISRDSGDTQYF. CDR3 DNA: TGTGCCAACATTTCTAGAGATTCGGGAGATACGCAGTATTTT.

Only one count was recorded for this clonotype. The chain couples TRBV24-1 to TRBJ1-2; unclear D gene. V lost 6 bases and J 4 bases, leaving 11 bases between the germline ends. Germline CDR1 reads KGHDR; CDR2 reads SFDVKD. The CDR3 totals 13 residues. The CDR3 bases are TGTGCCACCAGTAAGGAACAGACCTATGGCTACACCTTC. Translated, it gives CATSKEQTYGYTF.

There are many counts of this clonotype. CDR3 sequence (DNA): TGTGCCAGCAGCCAAACAGGGTGGACTGAAGCTTTCTTT. Translation: CASSQTGWTEAFF. The chain uses TRBV7-2 and TRBJ1-1; D is perhaps TRBD1 (6 bases). V dropped 5 bases and J dropped 5 bases, with 12 bases sitting between them. Germline lookup yields CDR1 SGHTA and CDR2 FQGNSA. The CDR3 sequence is 13 residues long.

CDR3 nucleotide sequence: TGTGCCATCAGTGAAGGTCAAATTGAGCAGTTCTTC. Translation: CAISEGQIEQFF. V and J are TRBV10-3 and TRBJ2-1; no definite D call. The V end was cut by 3 bases, the J end by 9 bases, with 9 bases between. The CDR3 sequence is 12 residues long. Germline loops: CDR1 ENHRY, CDR2 SYGVKD.

In its sample, this clonotype was seen a few times. The V and J genes are TRBV28 and TRBJ2-1, with TRBD1 matching 10 bases. The CDR3 length is 17 residues. CDR1 MDHEN and CDR2 SYDVKM come from the germline V gene. V gave up 4 bases and J gave up 6 bases; unmatched junction bases: 12. CDR3 residues: CASSYSRDRGWVNEQFF. For the CDR3, the DNA is TGTGCCAGCAGTTACTCCCGGGACAGGGGATGGGTCAATGAGCAGTTCTTC.

This clonotype was observed at least ten times. The genes are TRBV10-3 and TRBJ2-1; TRBD2 matches 13 bases. Trimming cost V 2 bases and J 6 bases; bases outside gene matches: 4. CDR1 and CDR2 from the germline V gene are ENHRY and SYGVKD. The CDR3 covers 16 residues. CDR3 loop: CAISERLAGGSNEQFF. The CDR3 region has the DNA TGTGCCATCAGTGAGCGACTAGCGGGGGGTTCCAATGAGCAGTTCTTC.

In its sample, this clonotype was seen many times. The chain recombines TRBV7-2 with TRBJ2-1; 11 bases map to TRBD2. Germline V gives CDR1 SGHTA, CDR2 FQGNSA. The CDR3 has 18 residues. Trimming removed 7 bases from V and 0 bases from J; junction bases left unmatched: 11. The CDR3 DNA follows: TGTGCCAGCATGACTAGCGGGGCGCTTCTTAGCTCCTACAATGAGCAGTTCTTC. Translation gives CASMTSGALLSSYNEQFF.